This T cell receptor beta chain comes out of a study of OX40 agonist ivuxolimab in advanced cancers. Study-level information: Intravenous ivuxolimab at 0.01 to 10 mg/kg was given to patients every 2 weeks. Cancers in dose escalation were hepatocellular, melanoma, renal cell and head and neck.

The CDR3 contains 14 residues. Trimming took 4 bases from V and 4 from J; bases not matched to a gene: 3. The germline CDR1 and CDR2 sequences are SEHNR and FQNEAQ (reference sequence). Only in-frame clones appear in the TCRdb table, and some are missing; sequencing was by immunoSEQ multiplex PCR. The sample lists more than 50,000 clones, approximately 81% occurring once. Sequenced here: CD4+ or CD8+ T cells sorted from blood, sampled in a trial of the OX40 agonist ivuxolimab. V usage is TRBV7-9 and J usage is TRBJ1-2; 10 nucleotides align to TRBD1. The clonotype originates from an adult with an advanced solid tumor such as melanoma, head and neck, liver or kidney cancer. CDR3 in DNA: TGTGCCAGCAGCTCCCGGGACAGGGGCTATGGCTACACCTTC. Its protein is CASSSRDRGYGYTF.